This TCR beta chain was identified in a study of early T cells in non-severe SARS-CoV-2 infection. Study-wide context: Chains stayed unpaired after sequencing of bulk RNA from unsorted whole blood. The study, taken as a whole, reports: Using VDJdb, the matching emphasized anti-spike CD8 responses while missing private and CD4 specificities.

Unique molecular identifiers tagged individual cDNA molecules. From the 5' RACE reads, TCRdb called clonotypes with MiXCR, one entry per CDR3 protein. The data show 77,000 or so distinct CDR3 sequences, roughly 15% seen once. Note on this clonotype: The antigen remains unidentified.

Germline V gene lookup returns CDR1 SQVTM and CDR2 ANQGSEA. The V end lost 7 bases, the J end lost 0 bases, and 10 bases lay between the germline ends. The CDR3 covers 13 residues. The chain joins TRBV29-1 to TRBJ2-1; D is unresolved. The specimen was whole blood, collected at baseline. This TCR derives from an adult who was a healthcare worker with PCR-confirmed SARS-CoV-2 infection or an uninfected control (not recorded which). This CDR3 reads CSGSEDSYNEQFF. The CDR3 bases are TGCAGCGGATCCGAGGACTCCTACAATGAGCAGTTCTTC.